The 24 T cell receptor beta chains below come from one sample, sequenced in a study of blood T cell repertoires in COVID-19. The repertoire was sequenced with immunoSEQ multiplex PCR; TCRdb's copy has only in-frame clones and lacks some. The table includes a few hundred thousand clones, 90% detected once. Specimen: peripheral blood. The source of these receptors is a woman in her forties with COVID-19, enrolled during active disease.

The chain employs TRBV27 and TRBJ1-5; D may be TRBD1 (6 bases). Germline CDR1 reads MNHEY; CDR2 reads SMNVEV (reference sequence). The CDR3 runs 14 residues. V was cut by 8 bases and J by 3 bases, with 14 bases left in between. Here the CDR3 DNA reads TGTGCCAGCCGAATCCAGGGGTTCAATCAGCCCCAGCATTTT. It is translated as CASRIQGFNQPQHF.

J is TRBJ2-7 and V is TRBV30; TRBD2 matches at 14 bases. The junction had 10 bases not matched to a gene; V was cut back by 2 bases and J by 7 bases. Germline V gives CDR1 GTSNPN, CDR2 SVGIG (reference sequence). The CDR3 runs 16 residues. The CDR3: CAWSSPGLAGAGEQYF. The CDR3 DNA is TGTGCCTGGAGTTCCCCGGGACTAGCGGGAGCTGGGGAGCAGTACTTC. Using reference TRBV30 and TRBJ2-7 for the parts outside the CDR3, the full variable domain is SQTIHQWPATLVQPVGSPLSLECTVEGTSNPNLYWYRQAAGRGLQLLFYSVGIGQISSEVPQNLSASRPQDRQFILSSKKLLLSDSGFYLCAWSSPGLAGAGEQYFGPGTRLTVT.

CDR3 loop: CASSLCPVFEVRGYYGYTF. The CDR3 bases are TGTGCCAGCAGTTTATGCCCGGTGTTTGAGGTAAGGGGCTACTATGGCTACACCTTC. The chain is built from TRBV27 and TRBJ1-2; the D gene is possibly TRBD1 (5 bases). Germline CDR1 MNHEY, CDR2 SMNVEV (reference sequence). The CDR3 has 19 amino acids. Trimming removed 1 base from V and 3 bases from J, with 24 bases in between.

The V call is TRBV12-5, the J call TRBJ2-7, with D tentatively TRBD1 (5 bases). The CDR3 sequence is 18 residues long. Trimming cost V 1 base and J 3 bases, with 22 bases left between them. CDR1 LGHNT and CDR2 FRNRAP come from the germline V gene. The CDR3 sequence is CASGLAREAQITNYEQYF. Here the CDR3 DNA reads TGTGCTAGTGGTTTGGCCAGGGAAGCCCAGATAACCAACTACGAGCAGTACTTC.

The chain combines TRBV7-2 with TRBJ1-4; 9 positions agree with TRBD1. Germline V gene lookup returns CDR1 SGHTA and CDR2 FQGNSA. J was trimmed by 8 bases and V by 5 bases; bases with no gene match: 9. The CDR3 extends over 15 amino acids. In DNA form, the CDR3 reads TGTGCCAGCAGCCCCTCACAGGGGGCGGCCGAAAAACTGTTTTTT. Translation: CASSPSQGAAEKLFF.

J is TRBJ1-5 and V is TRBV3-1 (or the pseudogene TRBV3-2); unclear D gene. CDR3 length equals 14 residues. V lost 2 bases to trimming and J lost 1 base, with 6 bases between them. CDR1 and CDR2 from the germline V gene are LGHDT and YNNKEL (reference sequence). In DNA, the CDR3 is TGTGCCAGCAGCCAATTGGAGAGCAATCAGCCCCAGCATTTT. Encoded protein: CASSQLESNQPQHF.

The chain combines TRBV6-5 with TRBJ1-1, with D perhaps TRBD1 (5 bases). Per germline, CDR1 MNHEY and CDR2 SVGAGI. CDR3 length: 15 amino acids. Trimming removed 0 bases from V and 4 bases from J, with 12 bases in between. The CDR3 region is CASSYSDSTSTEAFF. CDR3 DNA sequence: TGTGCCAGCAGTTACTCCGACAGTACGAGCACTGAAGCTTTCTTT.

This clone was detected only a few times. CDR3 region: CASSQGQGGTEAFF. CDR3 sequence (DNA): TGTGCCAGCAGCCAAGGCCAGGGTGGTACTGAAGCTTTCTTT. The chain uses TRBV3-1 (or the pseudogene TRBV3-2) and TRBJ1-1; a possible D gene is TRBD1 (5 bases). The germline V and J ends were trimmed by 1 base and 5 bases, with 11 bases remaining between them. Per the germline V gene, CDR1 is LGHDT and CDR2 is YNNKEL (reference sequence). The CDR3 is made up of 14 amino acids.

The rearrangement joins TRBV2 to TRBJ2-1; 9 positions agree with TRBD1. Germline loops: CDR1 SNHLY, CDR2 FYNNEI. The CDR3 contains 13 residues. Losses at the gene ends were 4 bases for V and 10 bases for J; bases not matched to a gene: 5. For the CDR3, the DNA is TGTGCCAGCAGTGCGGGGACAGGGCTCGAGCAGTTCTTC. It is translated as CASSAGTGLEQFF. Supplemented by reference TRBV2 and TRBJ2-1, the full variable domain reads EPEVTQTPSHQVTQMGQEVILRCVPISNHLYFYWYRQILGQKVEFLVSFYNNEISEKSEIFDDQFSVERPDGSNFTLKIRSTKLEDSAMYFCASSAGTGLEQFFGPGTRLTVL.

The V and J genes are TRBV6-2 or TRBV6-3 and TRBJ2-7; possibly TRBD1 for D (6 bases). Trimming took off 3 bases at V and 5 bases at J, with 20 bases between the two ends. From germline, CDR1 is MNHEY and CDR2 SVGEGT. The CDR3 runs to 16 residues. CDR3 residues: CASSYGPKVGGHEQYF. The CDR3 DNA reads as TGTGCCAGCAGTTATGGGCCTAAAGTAGGGGGACACGAGCAGTACTTC.

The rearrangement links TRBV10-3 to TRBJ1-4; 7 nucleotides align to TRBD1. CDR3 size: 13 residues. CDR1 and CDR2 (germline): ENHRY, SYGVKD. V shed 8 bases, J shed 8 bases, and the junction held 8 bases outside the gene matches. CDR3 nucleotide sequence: TGTGCCATCCGAGGGGGCTCCGGCGAAAAACTGTTTTTT. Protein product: CAIRGGSGEKLFF.

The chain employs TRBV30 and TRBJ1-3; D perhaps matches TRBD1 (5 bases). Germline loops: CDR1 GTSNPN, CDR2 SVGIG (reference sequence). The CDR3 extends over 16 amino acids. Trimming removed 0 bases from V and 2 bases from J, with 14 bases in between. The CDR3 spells CAWSVLRPGAGNTIYF. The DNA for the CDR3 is TGTGCCTGGAGTGTACTCCGGCCGGGGGCTGGAAACACCATATATTTT.

CDR3 in amino acids: CASSLDRGLTQYF. Here the CDR3 DNA reads TGCGCCAGCAGCCTAGACAGGGGGCTGACCCAGTACTTC. The chain uses TRBV4-3 and TRBJ2-5; 10 nucleotides match TRBD1. Germline values: CDR1 LGHNA, CDR2 YSLEER. This CDR3 comprises 13 residues. V lost 4 bases to trimming and J lost 7 bases; unmatched junction nucleotides: 3.

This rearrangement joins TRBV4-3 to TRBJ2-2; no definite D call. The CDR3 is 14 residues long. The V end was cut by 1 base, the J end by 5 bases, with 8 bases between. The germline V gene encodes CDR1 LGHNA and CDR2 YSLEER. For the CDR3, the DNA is TGCGCCAGCAGCCAAGTTGTTCTTACCGGGGAGCTGTTTTTT. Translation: CASSQVVLTGELFF.

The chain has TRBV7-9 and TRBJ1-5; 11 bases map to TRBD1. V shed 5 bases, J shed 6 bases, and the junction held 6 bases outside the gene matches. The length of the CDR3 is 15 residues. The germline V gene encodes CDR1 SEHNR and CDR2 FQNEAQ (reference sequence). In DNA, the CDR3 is TGTGCCAGCAGCGTCGGACAGGGGGCCGGTCAGCCCCAGCATTTT. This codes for CASSVGQGAGQPQHF. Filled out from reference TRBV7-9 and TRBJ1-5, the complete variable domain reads DTGVSQNPRHKITKRGQNVTFRCDPISEHNRLYWYRQTLGQGPEFLTYFQNEAQLEKSRLLSDRFSAERPKGSFSTLEIQRTEQGDSAMYLCASSVGQGAGQPQHFGDGTRLSIL.

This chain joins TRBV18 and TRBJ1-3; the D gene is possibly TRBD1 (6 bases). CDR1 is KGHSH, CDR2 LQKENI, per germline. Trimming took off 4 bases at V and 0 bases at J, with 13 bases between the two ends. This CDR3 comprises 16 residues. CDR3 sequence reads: CASSLQRTASGNTIYF. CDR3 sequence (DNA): TGTGCCAGCTCACTCCAAAGGACAGCCTCTGGAAACACCATATATTTT.

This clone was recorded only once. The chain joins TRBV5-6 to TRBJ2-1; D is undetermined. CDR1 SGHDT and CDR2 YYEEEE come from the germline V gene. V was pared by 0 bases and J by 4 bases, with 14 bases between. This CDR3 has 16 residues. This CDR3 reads CASSLGPSRQYNEQFF. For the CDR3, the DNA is TGTGCCAGCAGCTTGGGCCCAAGCCGACAATACAATGAGCAGTTCTTC.

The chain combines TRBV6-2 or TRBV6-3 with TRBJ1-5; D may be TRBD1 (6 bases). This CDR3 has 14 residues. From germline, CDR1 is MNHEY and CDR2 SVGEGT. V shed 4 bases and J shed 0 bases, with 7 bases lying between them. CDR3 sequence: CASSSRGSNQPQHF. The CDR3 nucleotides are TGTGCCAGCAGTTCCAGGGGTAGCAATCAGCCCCAGCATTTT.

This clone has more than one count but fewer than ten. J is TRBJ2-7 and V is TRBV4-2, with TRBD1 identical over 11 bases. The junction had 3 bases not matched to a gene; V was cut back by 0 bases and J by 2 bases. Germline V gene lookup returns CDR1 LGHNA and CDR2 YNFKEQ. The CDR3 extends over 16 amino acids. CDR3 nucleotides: TGTGCCAGCAGCCAAGAGGGACAGGGGGGGCCCTACGAGCAGTACTTC. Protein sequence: CASSQEGQGGPYEQYF.

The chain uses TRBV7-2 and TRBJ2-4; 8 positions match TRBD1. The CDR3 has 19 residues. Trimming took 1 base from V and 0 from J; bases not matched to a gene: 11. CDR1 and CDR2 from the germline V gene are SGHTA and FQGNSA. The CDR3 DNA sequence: TGTGCCAGCAGCTTAGTGGTCGGGACAGGAAAGCTAGCCAAAAACATTCAGTACTTC. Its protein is CASSLVVGTGKLAKNIQYF.

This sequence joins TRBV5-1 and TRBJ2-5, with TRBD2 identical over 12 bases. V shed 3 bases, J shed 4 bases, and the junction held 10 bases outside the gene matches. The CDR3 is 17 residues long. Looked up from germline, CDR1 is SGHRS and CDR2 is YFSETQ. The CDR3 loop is CASSSPTSGRVGETQYF. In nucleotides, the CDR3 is TGCGCCAGCAGCTCGCCGACTAGCGGGAGAGTCGGAGAGACCCAGTACTTC.

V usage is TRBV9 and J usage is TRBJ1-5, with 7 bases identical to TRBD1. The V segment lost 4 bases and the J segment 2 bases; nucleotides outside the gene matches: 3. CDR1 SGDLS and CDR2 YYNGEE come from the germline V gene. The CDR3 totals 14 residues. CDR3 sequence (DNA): TGTGCCAGCAGCTTCGGACAGGGCAATCAGCCCCAGCATTTT. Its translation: CASSFGQGNQPQHF. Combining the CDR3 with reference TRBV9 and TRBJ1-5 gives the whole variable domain DSGVTQTPKHLITATGQRVTLRCSPRSGDLSVYWYQQSLDQGLQFLIQYYNGEERAKGNILERFSAQQFPDLHSELNLSSLELGDSALYFCASSFGQGNQPQHFGDGTRLSIL.

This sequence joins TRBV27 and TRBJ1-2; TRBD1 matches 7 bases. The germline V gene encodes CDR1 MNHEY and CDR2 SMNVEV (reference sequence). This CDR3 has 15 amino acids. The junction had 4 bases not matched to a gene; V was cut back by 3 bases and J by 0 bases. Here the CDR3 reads CASSLAQGANYGYTF. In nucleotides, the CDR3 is TGTGCCAGCAGTTTGGCCCAGGGGGCTAACTATGGCTACACCTTC.

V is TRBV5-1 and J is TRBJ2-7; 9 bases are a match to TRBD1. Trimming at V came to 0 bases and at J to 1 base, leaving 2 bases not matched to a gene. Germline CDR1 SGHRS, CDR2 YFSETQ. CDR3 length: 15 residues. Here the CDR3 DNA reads TGCGCCAGCAGCTTGGCCGACAGGGGGTCCTACGAGCAGTACTTC. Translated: CASSLADRGSYEQYF.